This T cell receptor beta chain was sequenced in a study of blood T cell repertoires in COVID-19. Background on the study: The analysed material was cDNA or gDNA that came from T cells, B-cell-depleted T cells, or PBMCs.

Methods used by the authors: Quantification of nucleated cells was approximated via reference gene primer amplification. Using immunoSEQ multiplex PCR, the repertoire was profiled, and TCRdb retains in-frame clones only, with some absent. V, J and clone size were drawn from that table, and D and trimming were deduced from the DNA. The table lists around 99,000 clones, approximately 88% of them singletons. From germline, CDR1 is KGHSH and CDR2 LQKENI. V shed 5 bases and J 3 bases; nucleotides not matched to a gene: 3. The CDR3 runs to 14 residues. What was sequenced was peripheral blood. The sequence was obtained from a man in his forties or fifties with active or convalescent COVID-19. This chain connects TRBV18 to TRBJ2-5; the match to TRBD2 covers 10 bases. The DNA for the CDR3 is TGTGCCAGCTCATTCACTAGCGGGGAAGAGACCCAGTACTTC. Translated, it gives CASSFTSGEETQYF.